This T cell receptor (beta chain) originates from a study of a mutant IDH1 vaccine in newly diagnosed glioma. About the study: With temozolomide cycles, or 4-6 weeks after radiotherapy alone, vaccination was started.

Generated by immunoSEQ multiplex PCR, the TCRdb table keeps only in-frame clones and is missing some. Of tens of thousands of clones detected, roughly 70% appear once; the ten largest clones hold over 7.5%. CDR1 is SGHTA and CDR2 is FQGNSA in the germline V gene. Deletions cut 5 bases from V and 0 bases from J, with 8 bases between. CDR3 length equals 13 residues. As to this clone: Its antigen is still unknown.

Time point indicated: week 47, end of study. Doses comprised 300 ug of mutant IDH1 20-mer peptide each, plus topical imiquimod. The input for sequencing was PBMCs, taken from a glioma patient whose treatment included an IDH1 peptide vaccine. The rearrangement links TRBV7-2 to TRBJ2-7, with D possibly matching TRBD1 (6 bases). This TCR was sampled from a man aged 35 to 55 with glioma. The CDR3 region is CASSKDSSYEQYV. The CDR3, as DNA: TGTGCCAGCAGCAAGGACAGCTCCTACGAGCAGTACGTC.